This T cell receptor (beta chain) was identified during a study of T cells after yellow fever vaccination. This clonotype was counted many times. Each CDR3 protein is one row after TCRdb ran MiXCR on the 5' RACE reads. The sample holds some 52,000 distinct CDR3 sequences; 6% to 8.5% are singletons and the top ten take approximately 24%. Here the sequenced sample was CD8+ T cells not binding an NS4B(214-222) dextramer, sorted from PBMCs, taken roughly seven weeks after the first yellow fever vaccination. The clonotype comes from a man aged 18 to 35 who received the YFV17D yellow fever vaccine.

DNA for the CDR3: TGCGCCAGCAGCCAAGAGGAAAAACAGGGGGTTTTGCAAGAGACCCAGTACTTC. As protein: CASSQEEKQGVLQETQYF. V and J are TRBV4-1 and TRBJ2-5; TRBD1 aligns across 8 bases. In germline, CDR1 is MGHRA, CDR2 YSYEKL. The CDR3 has 18 amino acids. Trimming took 0 bases from V and 2 from J; bases not matched to a gene: 11.